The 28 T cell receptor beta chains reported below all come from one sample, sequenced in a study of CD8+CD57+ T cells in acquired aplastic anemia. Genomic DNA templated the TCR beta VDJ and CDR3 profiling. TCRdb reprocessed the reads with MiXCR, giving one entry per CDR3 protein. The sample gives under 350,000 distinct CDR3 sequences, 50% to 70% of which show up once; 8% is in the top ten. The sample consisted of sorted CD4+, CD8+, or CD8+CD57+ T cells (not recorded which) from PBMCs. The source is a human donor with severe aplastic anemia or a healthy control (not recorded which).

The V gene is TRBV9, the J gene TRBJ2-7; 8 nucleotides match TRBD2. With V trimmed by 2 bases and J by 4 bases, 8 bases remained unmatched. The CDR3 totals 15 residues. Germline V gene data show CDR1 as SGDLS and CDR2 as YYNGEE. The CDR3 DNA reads TGTGCCAGCAGCGTTAGAGCGGGAGATCAATACGAGCAGTACTTC. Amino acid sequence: CASSVRAGDQYEQYF.

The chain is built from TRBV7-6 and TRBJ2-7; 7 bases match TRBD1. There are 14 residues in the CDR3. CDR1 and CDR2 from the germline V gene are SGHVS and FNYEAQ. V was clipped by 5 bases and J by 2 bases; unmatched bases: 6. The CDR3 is CASSLGTEPYEQYF. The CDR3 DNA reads TGTGCCAGCAGCCTCGGGACAGAGCCCTACGAGCAGTACTTC.

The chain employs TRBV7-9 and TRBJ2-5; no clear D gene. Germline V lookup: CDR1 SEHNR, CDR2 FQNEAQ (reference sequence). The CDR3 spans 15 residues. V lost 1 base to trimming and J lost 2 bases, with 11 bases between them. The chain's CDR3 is CASSLGVQLQETQYF. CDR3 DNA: TGTGCCAGCAGCTTAGGGGTCCAGCTTCAAGAGACCCAGTACTTC. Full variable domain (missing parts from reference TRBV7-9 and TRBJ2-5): DTGVSQNPRHKITKRGQNVTFRCDPISEHNRLYWYRQTLGQGPEFLTYFQNEAQLEKSRLLSDRFSAERPKGSFSTLEIQRTEQGDSAMYLCASSLGVQLQETQYFGPGTRLLVL.

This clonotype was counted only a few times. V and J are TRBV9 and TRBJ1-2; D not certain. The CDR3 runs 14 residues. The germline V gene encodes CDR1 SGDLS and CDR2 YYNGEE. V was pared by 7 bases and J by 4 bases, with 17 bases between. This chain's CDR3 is CASSLDQEGYGYTF. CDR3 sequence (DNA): TGTGCCAGCTCTTTGGACCAGGAGGGCTATGGCTACACCTTC.

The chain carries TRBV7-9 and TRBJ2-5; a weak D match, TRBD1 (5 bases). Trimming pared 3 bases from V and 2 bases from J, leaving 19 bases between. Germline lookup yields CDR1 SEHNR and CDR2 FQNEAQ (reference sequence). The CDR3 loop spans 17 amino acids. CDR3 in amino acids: CASSLGLIVDSQETQYF. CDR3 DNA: TGTGCCAGCAGCTTGGGATTAATAGTCGACAGTCAAGAGACCCAGTACTTC.

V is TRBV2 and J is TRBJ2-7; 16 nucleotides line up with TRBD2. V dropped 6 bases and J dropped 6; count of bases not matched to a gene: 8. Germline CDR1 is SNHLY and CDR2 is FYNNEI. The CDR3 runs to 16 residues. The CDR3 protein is CASSLGTSGGAGEQYF. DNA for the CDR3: TGTGCCAGCAGCTTGGGGACTAGCGGGGGGGCGGGCGAGCAGTACTTC.

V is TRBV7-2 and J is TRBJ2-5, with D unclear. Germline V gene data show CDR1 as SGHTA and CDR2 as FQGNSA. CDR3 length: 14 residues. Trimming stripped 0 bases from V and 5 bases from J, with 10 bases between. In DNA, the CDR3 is TGTGCCAGCAGCTTAGCGGTGTGCTGGGAGACCCAGTACTTC. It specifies CASSLAVCWETQYF.

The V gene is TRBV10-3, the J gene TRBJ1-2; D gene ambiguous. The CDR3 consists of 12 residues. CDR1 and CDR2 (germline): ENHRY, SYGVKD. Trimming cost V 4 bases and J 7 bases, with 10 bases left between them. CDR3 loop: CAISVSGVGYTF. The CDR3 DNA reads TGTGCCATCAGTGTATCGGGTGTTGGCTACACCTTC.

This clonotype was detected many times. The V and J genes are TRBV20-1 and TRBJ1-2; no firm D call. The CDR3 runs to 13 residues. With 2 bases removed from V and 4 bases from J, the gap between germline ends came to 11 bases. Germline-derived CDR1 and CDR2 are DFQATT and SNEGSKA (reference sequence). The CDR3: CSARNTWPYGYTF. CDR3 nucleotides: TGCAGTGCTAGAAACACCTGGCCCTATGGCTACACCTTC.

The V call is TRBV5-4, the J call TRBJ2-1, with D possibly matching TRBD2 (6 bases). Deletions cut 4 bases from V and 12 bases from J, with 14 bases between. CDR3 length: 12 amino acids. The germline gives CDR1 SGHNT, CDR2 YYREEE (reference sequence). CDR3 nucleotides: TGTGCCAGCAGCGGCGGGGCAGCGCGGCAGTTCTTC. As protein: CASSGGAARQFF.

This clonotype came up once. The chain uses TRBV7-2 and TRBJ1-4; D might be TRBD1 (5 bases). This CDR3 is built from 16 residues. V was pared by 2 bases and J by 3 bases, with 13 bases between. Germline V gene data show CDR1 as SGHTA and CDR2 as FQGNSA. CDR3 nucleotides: TGTGCCAGCAGCTTAATCGCCTGGGGGTCTAATGAAAAACTGTTTTTT. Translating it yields CASSLIAWGSNEKLFF.

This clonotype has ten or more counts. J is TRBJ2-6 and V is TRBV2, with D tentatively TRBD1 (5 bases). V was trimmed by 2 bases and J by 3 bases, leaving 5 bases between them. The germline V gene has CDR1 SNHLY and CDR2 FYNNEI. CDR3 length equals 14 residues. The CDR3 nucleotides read TGTGCCAGCAGTGAACAGGGTGGGGCCAACGTCCTGACTTTC. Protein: CASSEQGGANVLTF.

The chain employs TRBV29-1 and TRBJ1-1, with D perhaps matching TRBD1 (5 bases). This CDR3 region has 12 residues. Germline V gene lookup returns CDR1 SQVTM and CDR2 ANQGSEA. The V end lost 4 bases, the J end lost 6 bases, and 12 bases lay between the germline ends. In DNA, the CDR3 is TGCAGCGTTGTCATAATGGGGGCTGAAGCTTTCTTT. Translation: CSVVIMGAEAFF.

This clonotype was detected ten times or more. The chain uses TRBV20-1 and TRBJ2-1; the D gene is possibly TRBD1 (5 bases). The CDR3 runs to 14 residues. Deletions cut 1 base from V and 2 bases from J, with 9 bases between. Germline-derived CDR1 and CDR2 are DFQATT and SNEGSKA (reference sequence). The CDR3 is CSARGQLPYNEQFF. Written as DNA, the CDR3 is TGCAGTGCTAGAGGACAGCTTCCCTACAATGAGCAGTTCTTC.

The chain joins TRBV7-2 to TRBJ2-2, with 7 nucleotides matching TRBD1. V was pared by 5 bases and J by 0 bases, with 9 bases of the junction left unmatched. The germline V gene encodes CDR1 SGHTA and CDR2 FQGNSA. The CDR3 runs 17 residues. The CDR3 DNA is TGTGCCAGCAGCCGAGGACAGGCCCCTGCGAACACCGGGGAGCTGTTTTTT. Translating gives CASSRGQAPANTGELFF.

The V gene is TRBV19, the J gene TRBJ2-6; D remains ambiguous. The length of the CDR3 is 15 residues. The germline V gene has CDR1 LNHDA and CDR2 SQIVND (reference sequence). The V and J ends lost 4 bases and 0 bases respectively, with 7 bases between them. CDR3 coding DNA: TGTGCCAGTAGTAGTTCGTACTCTGGGGCCAACGTCCTGACTTTC. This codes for CASSSSYSGANVLTF.

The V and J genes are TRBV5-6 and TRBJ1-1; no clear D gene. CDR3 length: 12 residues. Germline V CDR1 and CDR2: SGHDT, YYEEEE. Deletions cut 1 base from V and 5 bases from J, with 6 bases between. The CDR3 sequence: CASSLLKTEAFF. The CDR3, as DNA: TGTGCCAGCAGCTTGCTCAAGACTGAAGCTTTCTTT.

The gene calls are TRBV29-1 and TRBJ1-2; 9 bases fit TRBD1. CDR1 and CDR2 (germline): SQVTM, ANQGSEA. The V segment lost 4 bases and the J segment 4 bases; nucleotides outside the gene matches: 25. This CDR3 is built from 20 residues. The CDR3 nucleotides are TGCAGCGTTGTGGGCCCCGGGACAGGGCCCTCTGATACATCCTTCTATGGCTACACCTTC. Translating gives CSVVGPGTGPSDTSFYGYTF.

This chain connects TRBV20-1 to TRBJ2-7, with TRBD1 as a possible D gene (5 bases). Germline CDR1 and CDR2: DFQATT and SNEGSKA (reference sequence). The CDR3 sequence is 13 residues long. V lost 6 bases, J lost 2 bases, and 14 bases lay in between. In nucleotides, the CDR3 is TGCAGTGCCATTGGCAGGGTGACCTACGAGCAGTACTTC. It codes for CSAIGRVTYEQYF.

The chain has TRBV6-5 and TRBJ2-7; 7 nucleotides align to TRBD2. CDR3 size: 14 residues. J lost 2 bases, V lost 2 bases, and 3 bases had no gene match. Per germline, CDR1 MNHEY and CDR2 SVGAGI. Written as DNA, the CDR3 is TGTGCCAGCAGTTACGGGGGAGGGCCCTACGAGCAGTACTTC. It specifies CASSYGGGPYEQYF.

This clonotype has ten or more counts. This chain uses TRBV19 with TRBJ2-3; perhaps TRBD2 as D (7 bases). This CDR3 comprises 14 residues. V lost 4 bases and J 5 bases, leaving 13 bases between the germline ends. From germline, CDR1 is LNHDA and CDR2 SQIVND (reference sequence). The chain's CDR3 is CASSRAGAEDTQYF. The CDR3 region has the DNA TGTGCCAGTAGTAGGGCGGGGGCCGAAGATACGCAGTATTTT.

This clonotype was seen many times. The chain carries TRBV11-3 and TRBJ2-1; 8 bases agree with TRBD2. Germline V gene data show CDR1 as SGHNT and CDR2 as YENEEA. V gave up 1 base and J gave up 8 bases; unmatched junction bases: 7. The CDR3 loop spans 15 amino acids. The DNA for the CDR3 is TGTGCCAGCAGCTTAGTCGGGGGGGCCTTCCATGAGCAGTTCTTC. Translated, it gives CASSLVGGAFHEQFF.

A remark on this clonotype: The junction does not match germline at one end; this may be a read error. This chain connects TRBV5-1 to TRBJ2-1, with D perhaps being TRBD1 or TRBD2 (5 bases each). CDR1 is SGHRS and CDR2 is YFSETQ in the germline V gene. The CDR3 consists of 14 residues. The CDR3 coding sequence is TGCGCCAGCAGCTCCGGGACGAATTACAATGAGCAGTCCTTC. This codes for CASSSGTNYNEQSF.

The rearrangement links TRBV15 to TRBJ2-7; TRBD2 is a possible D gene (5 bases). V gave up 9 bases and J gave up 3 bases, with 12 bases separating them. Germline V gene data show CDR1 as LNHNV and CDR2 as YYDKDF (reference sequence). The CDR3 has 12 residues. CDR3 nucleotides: TGTGCCACGGAGGCTACTAGCTACGAGCAGTACTTC. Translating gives CATEATSYEQYF.

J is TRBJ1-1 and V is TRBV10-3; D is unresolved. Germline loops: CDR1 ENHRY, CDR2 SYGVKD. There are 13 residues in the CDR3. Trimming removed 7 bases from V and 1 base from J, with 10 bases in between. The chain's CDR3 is CAITRTGNTEAFF. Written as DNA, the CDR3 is TGTGCCATCACACGGACGGGGAACACTGAAGCTTTCTTT.

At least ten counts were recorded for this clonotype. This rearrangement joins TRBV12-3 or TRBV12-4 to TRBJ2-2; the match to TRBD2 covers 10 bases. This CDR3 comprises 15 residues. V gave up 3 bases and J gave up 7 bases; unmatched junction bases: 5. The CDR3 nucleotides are TGTGCCAGCAGTTTCACTAGCGGGGTTCACGGGGAGCTGTTTTTT. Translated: CASSFTSGVHGELFF.

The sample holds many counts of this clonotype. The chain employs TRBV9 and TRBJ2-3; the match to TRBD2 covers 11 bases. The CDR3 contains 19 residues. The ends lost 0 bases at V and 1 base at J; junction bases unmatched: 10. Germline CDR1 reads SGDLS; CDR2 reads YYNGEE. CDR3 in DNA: TGTGCCAGCAGCGTAGCATTGGCTAGCGGGGGGCTGGGCACAGATACGCAGTATTTT. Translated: CASSVALASGGLGTDTQYF.

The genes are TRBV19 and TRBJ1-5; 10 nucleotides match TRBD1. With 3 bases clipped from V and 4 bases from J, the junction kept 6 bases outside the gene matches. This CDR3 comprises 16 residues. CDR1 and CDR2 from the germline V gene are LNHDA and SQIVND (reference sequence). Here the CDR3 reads CASSIYGQGVNQPQHF. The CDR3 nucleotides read TGTGCCAGTAGTATTTACGGACAGGGGGTGAATCAGCCCCAGCATTTT. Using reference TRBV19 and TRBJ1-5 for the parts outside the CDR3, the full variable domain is DGGITQSPKYLFRKEGQNVTLSCEQNLNHDAMYWYRQDPGQGLRLIYYSQIVNDFQKGDIAEGYSVSREKKESFPLTVTSAQKNPTAFYLCASSIYGQGVNQPQHFGDGTRLSIL.